This T cell receptor beta chain appears in the sequencing data of a study of T cell repertoires in cytomegalovirus infection. Study information: Matching HLA type and CMV infection were both indicated by public TCR beta signatures.

TCRdb recomputed calls from the reads with MiXCR, one row per CDR3 protein. The repertoire includes approximately 1,000,000 distinct CDR3 sequences, about 33% of them detected once, and about an eighth sits in the top ten. As concerns this clonotype: Its matching antigen is unknown.

This CDR3 comprises 13 residues. Germline V CDR1 and CDR2: MNHEY, SVGEGT. Trimming shortened V by 1 base and J by 5 bases, and 8 bases separated the two germline ends. Sample: cultured CD8+ T cells from PBMCs, taken from culture after CMV antigen stimulation. The rearrangement links TRBV6-2 or TRBV6-3 to TRBJ2-5; D call uncertain. The TCR was taken from a human donor in good health (CMV status not recorded). Some clones in this sample may be carry-over from other donors' samples. The CDR3 nucleotides are TGTGCCAGCAGTTACTTGGTGTACGAGACCCAGTACTTC. Encoded protein: CASSYLVYETQYF.